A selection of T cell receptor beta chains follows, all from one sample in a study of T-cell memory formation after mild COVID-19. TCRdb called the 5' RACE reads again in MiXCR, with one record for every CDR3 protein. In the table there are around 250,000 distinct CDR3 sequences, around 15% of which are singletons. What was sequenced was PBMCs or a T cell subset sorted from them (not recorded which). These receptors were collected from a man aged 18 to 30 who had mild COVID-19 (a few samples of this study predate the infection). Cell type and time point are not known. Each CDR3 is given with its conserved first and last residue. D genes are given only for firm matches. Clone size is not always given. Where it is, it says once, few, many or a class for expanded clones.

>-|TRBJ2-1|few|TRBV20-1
CSARLVNEQFF
TGCAGTGCTAGGTTGGTCAATGAGCAGTTCTTC
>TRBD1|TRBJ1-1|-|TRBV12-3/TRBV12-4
CASSAGTGGKAFF
TGTGCCAGCAGTGCCGGGACAGGGGGCAAAGCTTTCTTT
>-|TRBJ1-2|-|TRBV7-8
CASSLAPNYGYTF
TGTGCCAGCAGCTTAGCACCAAACTATGGCTACACCTTC
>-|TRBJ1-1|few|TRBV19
CASSPWGTEAFF
TGTGCCAGTAGTCCGTGGGGCACTGAAGCTTTCTTT
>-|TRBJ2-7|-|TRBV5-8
CASSFRVQQYF
TGTGCCAGCAGCTTCAGGGTCCAGCAGTACTTC
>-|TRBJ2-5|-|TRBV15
CATSRGIAAETQYF
TGTGCCACCAGCAGAGGGATAGCCGCAGAGACCCAGTACTTC
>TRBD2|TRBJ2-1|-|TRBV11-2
CASSLAGGAGNEQFF
TGTGCCAGCAGTTTAGCGGGCGGGGCTGGGAATGAGCAGTTCTTC
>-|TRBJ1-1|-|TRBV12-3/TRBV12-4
CASSLAQTEAFF
TGTGCCAGCAGTTTAGCGCAGACTGAAGCTTTCTTT
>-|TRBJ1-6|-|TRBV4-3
CASSQDGPGRNSPLHF
TGCGCCAGCAGCCAAGATGGACCAGGGCGGAATTCACCCCTCCACTTT
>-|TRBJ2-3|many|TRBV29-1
CSVEDGGSDTQYF
TGCAGCGTTGAAGATGGGGGCTCGGATACGCAGTATTTT
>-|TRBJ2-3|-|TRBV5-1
CASRSPETTDTQYF
TGCGCCAGCAGATCCCCAGAAACCACAGATACGCAGTATTTT
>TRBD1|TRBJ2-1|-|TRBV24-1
CATSEPGQGRIDEQFF
TGTGCCACCAGTGAGCCGGGACAGGGACGAATTGATGAGCAGTTCTTC
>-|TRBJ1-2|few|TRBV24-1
CATSVTDNYGYTF
TGTGCCACCAGTGTAACAGACAACTATGGCTACACCTTC
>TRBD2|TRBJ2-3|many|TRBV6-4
CASSSGLAGSDTQYF
TGTGCCAGCAGTTCAGGACTAGCGGGGTCAGATACGCAGTATTTT
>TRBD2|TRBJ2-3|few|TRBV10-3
CAISGSAGEGGLDTQYF
TGTGCCATCAGTGGATCAGCGGGAGAGGGGGGGCTGGATACGCAGTATTTT
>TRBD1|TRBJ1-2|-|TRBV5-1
CASSTPAPRQGRRYGYTF
TGCGCCAGCAGCACGCCCGCACCCCGACAGGGAAGGCGCTATGGCTACACCTTC
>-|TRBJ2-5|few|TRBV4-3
CASSQETSHGTQYF
TGCGCCAGCAGCCAAGAGACTAGTCATGGGACCCAGTACTTC
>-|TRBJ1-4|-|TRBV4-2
CASSQLPREKLFF
TGTGCCAGCAGCCAGTTGCCTCGGGAAAAACTGTTTTTT
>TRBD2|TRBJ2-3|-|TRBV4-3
CASSQGWAGVFTDTQYF
TGCGCCAGCAGCCAGGGGTGGGCGGGGGTCTTCACAGATACGCAGTATTTT
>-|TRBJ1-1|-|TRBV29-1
CSVEGGNTEAFF
TGCAGCGTTGAAGGGGGAAACACTGAAGCTTTCTTT
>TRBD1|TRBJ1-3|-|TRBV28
CASRKGGQGNTIYF
TGTGCCAGCAGAAAAGGGGGCCAAGGAAACACCATATATTTT
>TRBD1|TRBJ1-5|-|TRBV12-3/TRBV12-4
CASSAGTGGSNQPQHF
TGTGCCAGCAGTGCCGGGACAGGAGGGAGCAATCAGCCCCAGCATTTT
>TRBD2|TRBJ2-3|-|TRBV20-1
CSANLGGYGTDTQYF
TGCAGTGCCAACCTCGGGGGGTATGGCACAGATACGCAGTATTTT
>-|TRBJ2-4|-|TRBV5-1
CASRGVGENIQYF
TGCGCCAGCAGGGGGGTCGGGGAAAACATTCAGTACTTC
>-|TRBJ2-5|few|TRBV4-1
CASSQEWAGRETQYF
TGCGCCAGCAGCCAAGAGTGGGCAGGAAGGGAGACCCAGTACTTC
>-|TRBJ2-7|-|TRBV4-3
CASSQVRAYEQYF
TGCGCCAGCAGCCAAGTTAGAGCCTACGAGCAGTACTTC
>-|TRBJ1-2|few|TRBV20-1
CSARPRDTRQDNGYTF
TGCAGTGCTAGGCCCCGGGACACCCGTCAGGACAATGGCTACACCTTC
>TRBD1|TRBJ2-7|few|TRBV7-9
CASSTRDRMYDSTYEQYF
TGTGCCAGCAGCACCCGGGACAGGATGTATGATTCCACCTACGAGCAGTACTTC
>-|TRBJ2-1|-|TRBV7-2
CASSWSGDTVYNEQFF
TGTGCCAGCAGCTGGTCAGGTGACACTGTTTACAATGAGCAGTTCTTC
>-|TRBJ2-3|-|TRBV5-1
CASSDQGVGSADTQYF
TGCGCCAGCAGCGACCAGGGAGTTGGGTCCGCAGATACGCAGTATTTT
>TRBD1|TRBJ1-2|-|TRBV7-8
CASSPERVGTGGRGYTF
TGTGCCAGCAGCCCGGAACGAGTCGGGACAGGGGGCCGGGGCTACACCTTC
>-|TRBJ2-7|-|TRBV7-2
CASSSLAEQYF
TGTGCCAGCAGCTCACTAGCCGAGCAGTACTTC
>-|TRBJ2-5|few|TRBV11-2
CASSYKQGGGETQYF
TGTGCCAGCAGCTATAAACAGGGGGGAGGGGAGACCCAGTACTTC
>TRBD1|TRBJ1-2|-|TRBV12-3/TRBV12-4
CASSLHRGYDYGYTF
TGTGCCAGCAGTTTACACAGGGGGTACGACTATGGCTACACCTTC
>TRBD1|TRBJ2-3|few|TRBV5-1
CATTTGVGWTDTQYF
TGCGCCACTACGACAGGGGTTGGTTGGACAGATACGCAGTATTTT
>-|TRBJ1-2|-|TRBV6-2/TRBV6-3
CASSFGGNRGYTF
TGTGCCAGCAGTTTCGGGGGAAATCGTGGCTACACCTTC
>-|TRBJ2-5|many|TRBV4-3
CASSQVGQGGETQYF
TGCGCCAGCAGCCAAGTTGGGCAGGGGGGAGAGACCCAGTACTTC
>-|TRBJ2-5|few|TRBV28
CASSLGGAETQYF
TGTGCCAGCAGTTTAGGCGGGGCGGAGACCCAGTACTTC
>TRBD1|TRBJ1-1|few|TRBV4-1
CASSHPGTGDTEAFF
TGCGCCAGCAGCCACCCCGGGACAGGGGACACTGAAGCTTTCTTT
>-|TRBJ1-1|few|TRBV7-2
CASVARLTDLNTEAFF
TGTGCCAGCGTGGCGAGATTGACGGATTTGAACACTGAAGCTTTCTTT
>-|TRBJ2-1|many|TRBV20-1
CSAISGGNEQFF
TGCAGTGCCATAAGTGGAGGCAATGAGCAGTTCTTC
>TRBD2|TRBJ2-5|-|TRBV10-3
CAIKPGLVGGGQETQYF
TGTGCCATCAAGCCGGGACTAGTAGGGGGTGGTCAAGAGACCCAGTACTTC
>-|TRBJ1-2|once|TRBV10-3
CAISEGVQWGYTF
TGTGCCATCAGTGAGGGGGTCCAATGGGGCTACACCTTC